The 32 T cell receptor beta chains given below trace back to one sample, sequenced in a study of cytomegalovirus exposure and HLA in healthy donors. Amplification used 60 Vbeta primers and 13 Jbeta primers. Produced via immunoSEQ multiplex PCR; TCRdb's table is partial and in-frame only. This table holds 110,000 to 150,000 clones, 73% found once. Source material: PBMCs. The source of these receptors is a woman in her forties in good health and CMV-seronegative.

This chain joins TRBV7-8 and TRBJ2-1; weak D call: TRBD2 (5 bases). The CDR3 extends over 15 amino acids. Germline CDR1 SGHVS, CDR2 FQNEAQ. V was pared by 0 bases and J by 7 bases, with 13 bases between. CDR3 nucleotide sequence: TGTGCCAGCAGCTTAGCGCTGATCGAGCGGAATGAGCAGTTCTTC. Its protein product is CASSLALIERNEQFF.

This chain uses TRBV4-1 with TRBJ2-2, with 13 positions matching TRBD2. V trimming: 1 base; J trimming: 5 bases; junction bases outside the gene matches: 7. The V gene's germline CDR1 is MGHRA and CDR2 YSYEKL. There are 18 residues in the CDR3. CDR3 loop: CASSQGTSGGQRTGELFF. In DNA, the CDR3 is TGCGCCAGCAGCCAAGGGACTAGCGGGGGCCAAAGGACCGGGGAGCTGTTTTTT.

The chain combines TRBV5-1 with TRBJ1-2, with 7 bases aligning to TRBD1. Unmatched junction bases numbered 10, after V lost 0 bases and J lost 5 bases. The CDR3 has 16 amino acids. Germline CDR1 is SGHRS and CDR2 is YFSETQ. The CDR3 region is CASSLEPGQLTYGYTF. In DNA form, the CDR3 reads TGCGCCAGCAGCTTGGAACCGGGACAGCTAACTTATGGCTACACCTTC.

This clone was found once. The J gene is TRBJ2-5, the V gene TRBV5-4, with 7 bases matching TRBD1. The V gene end was trimmed by 4 bases and the J gene end by 1 base; junction bases not matched to a gene: 4. Germline V gene sequence: CDR1 SGHNT, CDR2 YYREEE (reference sequence). CDR3 length: 14 residues. Here the CDR3 reads CASSRGTVQETQYF. The CDR3 nucleotides are TGTGCCAGCAGCAGAGGGACAGTCCAAGAGACCCAGTACTTC. The entire variable domain, with the rest obtained from reference TRBV5-4 and TRBJ2-5, is as follows: ETGVTQSPTHLIKTRGQQVTLRCSSQSGHNTVSWYQQALGQGPQFIFQYYREEENGRGNFPPRFSGLQFPNYSSELNVNALELDDSALYLCASSRGTVQETQYFGPGTRLLVL.

J is TRBJ1-3 and V is TRBV9, with unresolved D. CDR1 is SGDLS and CDR2 is YYNGEE in the germline V gene. V lost 0 bases and J 4 bases, leaving 8 bases between the germline ends. This CDR3 region has 14 residues. The CDR3: CASSVVTEGNTIYF. The CDR3 DNA is TGTGCCAGCAGCGTAGTAACAGAAGGAAACACCATATATTTT.

The V gene is TRBV2, the J gene TRBJ1-5, with D possibly being TRBD1 (5 bases). Trimming took 3 bases from V and 6 from J, leaving 9 bases between them. The V gene's germline CDR1 is SNHLY and CDR2 FYNNEI. The CDR3 totals 13 residues. The CDR3 bases are TGTGCCAGCAGTGACGGGGGGGTTCAGCCCCAGCATTTT. It encodes CASSDGGVQPQHF.

The rearrangement uses TRBV5-1 and TRBJ2-3; 14 bases agree with TRBD2. This CDR3 spans 18 amino acids. Trimming removed 4 bases from V and 0 bases from J; junction bases left unmatched: 7. Germline values: CDR1 SGHRS, CDR2 YFSETQ. CDR3 DNA: TGCGCCAGCAGCCAAGGGACTAGCGGGGGCCCAAGCACAGATACGCAGTATTTT. This sequence encodes CASSQGTSGGPSTDTQYF. The full variable domain, in which reference TRBV5-1 and TRBJ2-3 provide the parts outside the CDR3, is KAGVTQTPRYLIKTRGQQVTLSCSPISGHRSVSWYQQTPGQGLQFLFEYFSETQRNKGNFPGRFSGRQFSNSRSEMNVSTLELGDSALYLCASSQGTSGGPSTDTQYFGPGTRLTVL.

This clone has only a few counts. CDR3 loop: CASRTDPNYGYTF. CDR3 DNA: TGTGCCAGCAGGACAGACCCTAACTATGGCTACACCTTC. The chain carries TRBV6-5 and TRBJ1-2, with a weak D call TRBD1 (5 bases). Trimming removed 6 bases at V and 0 bases at J, with 8 bases between. Germline V gene lookup returns CDR1 MNHEY and CDR2 SVGAGI. The CDR3 loop spans 13 amino acids.

The sample holds one count of this clone. The chain couples TRBV9 to TRBJ1-1, with TRBD1 as a possible D gene (6 bases). CDR1 is SGDLS and CDR2 is YYNGEE in the germline V gene. The V gene lost 7 bases and the J gene lost 9 bases, with 22 bases spanning the gap. The CDR3 length is 14 residues. CDR3 in amino acids: CASGERTAGDQAFF. The DNA of the CDR3 is TGTGCCAGCGGCGAGCGGACAGCCGGAGATCAAGCTTTCTTT.

The chain has TRBV6-6 and TRBJ1-5; possible D gene TRBD1, 5 bases. This CDR3 comprises 14 residues. The V gene's germline CDR1 is MNHNY and CDR2 SVGAGI (reference sequence). Deletions cut 5 bases from V and 3 bases from J, with 11 bases between. CDR3 DNA sequence: TGTGCCAGCAGTACCGGCAGGGTCAATCAGCCCCAGCATTTT. Translation gives CASSTGRVNQPQHF.

This chain uses TRBV7-6 with TRBJ1-1, with D uncertain. V was pared by 0 bases and J by 1 base, with 9 bases between. The germline V gene has CDR1 SGHVS and CDR2 FNYEAQ. The CDR3 length is 15 residues. The CDR3 spells CASSLAASKNTEAFF. The CDR3, as DNA: TGTGCCAGCAGCTTAGCGGCCAGTAAGAACACTGAAGCTTTCTTT.

The chain recombines TRBV7-3 with TRBJ2-1; D may be TRBD1 (6 bases). The CDR3 is 15 residues long. Germline CDR1 reads SGHTA; CDR2 reads FQGTGA. The V and J ends lost 2 bases and 0 bases respectively, with 8 bases between them. The CDR3 bases are TGTGCCAGCAGCTTACAGGGGAGCTCCTACAATGAGCAGTTCTTC. Residues: CASSLQGSSYNEQFF.

The rearrangement uses TRBV7-9 and TRBJ1-1; D remains unclear. Germline CDR1 SEHNR, CDR2 FQNEAQ (reference sequence). V lost 5 bases and J 1 base, leaving 23 bases between the germline ends. This CDR3 is built from 18 residues. The CDR3 nucleotides are TGTGCCAGCAGCCCACCTTTGGGAGGGCAGGACCAGAACACTGAAGCTTTCTTT. Translation: CASSPPLGGQDQNTEAFF.

The chain joins TRBV6-1 to TRBJ1-2, with D possibly matching TRBD1 (6 bases). V lost 8 bases and J 4 bases, leaving 11 bases between the germline ends. Looked up from germline, CDR1 is MNHNS and CDR2 is SASEGT. This CDR3 spans 12 amino acids. The CDR3 DNA reads as TGTGCCAGCGACGGACAGATCTATGGCTACACCTTC. Translation gives CASDGQIYGYTF.

The CDR3 loop reads CASSPIDRASSGNTIYF. The CDR3 coding sequence is TGCGCCAGCAGCCCTATAGACAGAGCTAGCTCTGGAAACACCATATATTTT. The gene calls are TRBV5-1 and TRBJ1-3; a weak D match, TRBD1 (5 bases). V was shortened by 4 bases and J by 0 bases, with 17 bases between the two germline ends. The CDR3 loop spans 17 amino acids. Germline CDR1 is SGHRS and CDR2 is YFSETQ.

About this clone: The junction differs from germline at one of its ends, possibly a read error. The gene calls are TRBV7-7 and TRBJ1-3, with unresolved D. CDR1 and CDR2 (germline): SSHAT, FNYEAQ (reference sequence). This CDR3 is 14 amino acids long. CDR3 residues: CASSPDISGNTIYF. CDR3 bases: TGTGCTAGCAGTCCTGACATCTCTGGAAACACCATATATTTT.

The chain joins TRBV7-6 to TRBJ2-2; possibly TRBD2 for D (6 bases). Germline-derived CDR1 and CDR2 are SGHVS and FNYEAQ. V shed 2 bases and J shed 4 bases, with 20 bases lying between them. This CDR3 has 18 amino acids. The CDR3: CASSLSTRDSRGTGELFF. The CDR3, as DNA: TGTGCCAGCAGCTTATCGACCCGGGACTCCCGGGGCACCGGGGAGCTGTTTTTT.

The J gene is TRBJ1-4, the V gene TRBV4-1; TRBD1 is a possible D gene (6 bases). V lost 4 bases and J 8 bases, leaving 14 bases between the germline ends. Germline values: CDR1 MGHRA, CDR2 YSYEKL. This CDR3 is 14 amino acids long. The CDR3 sequence: CASSLDRWKEKLFF. CDR3 sequence (DNA): TGCGCCAGCAGCCTAGACAGGTGGAAAGAAAAACTGTTTTTT.

In this sample, this clone turned up a few times. The chain employs TRBV4-1 and TRBJ2-3, with 7 bases aligning to TRBD2. Germline V gene data show CDR1 as MGHRA and CDR2 as YSYEKL. J lost 4 bases, V lost 2 bases, and 9 bases had no gene match. There are 16 residues in the CDR3. CDR3 protein: CASSQSTGGMADTQYF. CDR3 DNA: TGCGCCAGCAGCCAAAGCACGGGGGGAATGGCAGATACGCAGTATTTT.

The gene calls are TRBV19 and TRBJ2-2; a possible D gene is TRBD2 (7 bases). V shed 2 bases and J shed 7 bases, with 11 bases lying between them. The germline gives CDR1 LNHDA, CDR2 SQIVND (reference sequence). This CDR3 region has 14 residues. CDR3 sequence (DNA): TGTGCCAGTAGTATAACGAGGGGGGGCGGGGAGCTGTTTTTT. Translated: CASSITRGGGELFF.

V and J are TRBV7-2 and TRBJ1-1; TRBD1 might be the D (6 bases). This CDR3 has 14 amino acids. V lost 3 bases and J 0 bases, leaving 8 bases between the germline ends. Per germline, CDR1 SGHTA and CDR2 FQGNSA. CDR3 nucleotides: TGTGCCAGCAGCTTTTCAGGGGTGAACACTGAAGCTTTCTTT. Translation gives CASSFSGVNTEAFF.

This chain joins TRBV18 and TRBJ1-1; TRBD1 matches 9 bases. This CDR3 comprises 15 residues. Germline lookup yields CDR1 KGHSH and CDR2 LQKENI. J gave up 5 bases and V 1 base, and 5 bases lay outside the gene matches. Here the CDR3 reads CASSPQGQGRTEAFF. The CDR3 coding sequence is TGTGCCAGCTCACCACAGGGACAGGGTAGGACTGAAGCTTTCTTT. Filled out from reference TRBV18 and TRBJ1-1, the complete variable domain reads NAGVMQNPRHLVRRRGQEARLRCSPMKGHSHVYWYRQLPEEGLKFMVYLQKENIIDESGMPKERFSAEFPKEGPSILRIQQVVRGDSAAYFCASSPQGQGRTEAFFGQGTRLTVV.

The V call is TRBV2, the J call TRBJ1-1, with 10 bases that match TRBD1. J gave up 4 bases and V 5 bases, and 4 bases lay outside the gene matches. Germline V gene data show CDR1 as SNHLY and CDR2 as FYNNEI. This CDR3 has 14 amino acids. The CDR3 loop reads CASSNRDRGTEAFF. In DNA, the CDR3 is TGTGCCAGCAGTAACCGGGACAGGGGCACTGAAGCTTTCTTT.

The chain couples TRBV10-3 to TRBJ2-7, with 7 bases identical to TRBD1. The CDR3 runs to 15 residues. Trimming cost V 3 bases and J 0 bases; bases outside gene matches: 5. Germline V gives CDR1 ENHRY, CDR2 SYGVKD. CDR3 protein: CAISDQDRSSYEQYV. Here the CDR3 DNA reads TGTGCCATCAGTGATCAGGACAGGAGCTCCTACGAGCAGTACGTC.

This clone appeared a single time. The CDR3 nucleotides read TGCGCCAGCAGCTTTGGCAATCCCTCTGGAAACACCATATATTTT. It translates to CASSFGNPSGNTIYF. The chain couples TRBV5-1 to TRBJ1-3; D remains unclear. The CDR3 totals 15 residues. Trimming took 2 bases from V and 0 from J, leaving 9 bases between them. From germline, CDR1 is SGHRS and CDR2 YFSETQ.

In DNA form, the CDR3 reads TGTGCCAGTAGTCCCTGGGACAGACCATATGGCTACACCTTC. Protein: CASSPWDRPYGYTF. The chain couples TRBV19 to TRBJ1-2; TRBD1 aligns across 7 bases. Germline V gene lookup returns CDR1 LNHDA and CDR2 SQIVND (reference sequence). The CDR3 totals 14 residues. The junction had 8 bases not matched to a gene; V was cut back by 5 bases and J by 5 bases.

The chain uses TRBV7-9 and TRBJ1-2, with TRBD1 matching over 8 bases. The germline V gene has CDR1 SEHNR and CDR2 FQNEAQ (reference sequence). The CDR3 loop spans 15 amino acids. V gave up 1 base and J gave up 3 bases; unmatched junction bases: 4. CDR3 in DNA: TGTGCCAGCAGCTTAGGACAGGGGCTGGACTATGGCTACACCTTC. This encodes CASSLGQGLDYGYTF.

V and J are TRBV2 and TRBJ1-1; no clear D. The CDR3 extends over 10 amino acids. Trimming took off 8 bases at V and 7 bases at J, with 8 bases between the two ends. Germline V gene sequence: CDR1 SNHLY, CDR2 FYNNEI. This CDR3 is CASAGIEAFF. Written as DNA, the CDR3 is TGTGCCAGCGCTGGCATTGAAGCTTTCTTT.

This clone has just a few counts. The chain uses TRBV27 and TRBJ1-2; TRBD1 agrees at 7 bases. The CDR3 contains 14 residues. The germline CDR1 and CDR2 sequences are MNHEY and SMNVEV (reference sequence). V was pared by 5 bases and J by 7 bases, with 10 bases of the junction left unmatched. The CDR3 region is CASSRTGTVVGYTF. CDR3 sequence (DNA): TGTGCCAGCAGTAGAACCGGGACAGTCGTTGGCTACACCTTC.

The chain is built from TRBV19 and TRBJ2-1; 13 bases fit TRBD2. The CDR3 covers 16 residues. V shed 4 bases, J shed 6 bases, and the junction held 6 bases outside the gene matches. CDR1 is LNHDA and CDR2 is SQIVND in the germline V gene (reference sequence). The CDR3 coding sequence is TGTGCCAGTAGTAAACTAGCGGGGGGGCTGTCCAATGAGCAGTTCTTC. Translating it yields CASSKLAGGLSNEQFF.

The J gene is TRBJ1-1, the V gene TRBV5-1; 8 positions agree with TRBD1. The germline CDR1 and CDR2 sequences are SGHRS and YFSETQ. This CDR3 comprises 13 residues. The V gene end was trimmed by 2 bases and the J gene end by 4 bases; junction bases not matched to a gene: 1. This chain's CDR3 is CASSLTGGTEAFF. CDR3 in DNA: TGCGCCAGCAGCTTAACAGGGGGCACTGAAGCTTTCTTT.

The chain links TRBV15 to TRBJ2-5; TRBD2 agrees at 12 bases. Germline values: CDR1 LNHNV, CDR2 YYDKDF (reference sequence). With V trimmed by 2 bases and J by 5 bases, 3 bases remained unmatched. The length of the CDR3 is 15 residues. The CDR3 loop is CATSRRLAGVETQYF. The CDR3 region has the DNA TGTGCCACCAGCAGAAGACTAGCGGGGGTTGAGACCCAGTACTTC.